Given below is one T cell receptor (beta chain) in context. The antigen it recognizes is unknown. No base qualities exist here, and no much larger clone lies one base off it. Donors were healthy HIV-negative adults with no recently reported acute infections or vaccinations. Every donor was a Caucasian adult residing in Nashville, Tennessee, USA. For unsorted samples, about 90 million PBMCs were counted and genomic DNA was extracted with the QIAamp DNA Blood Mini kit. Blood was obtained by leukapheresis, after which PBMCs were separated by Ficoll-Histopaque density gradient centrifugation and cryopreserved in liquid nitrogen vapor phase. The sample belongs to a study of shared clonotypes between healthy human individuals (dated by TCRdb to the early 2020s). In the study overall: The cohort comprised a couple of women and a few men aged 18 to 49 years. Different laboratories and diverse techniques were used to prepare libraries and sequence TCR repertoires, to increase sequencing depth and limit assay-specific biases. To estimate repertoire size and how much clonotype sharing occurs between individuals, the study deeply sequenced the blood TCR repertoires of five healthy adults. Leukapheresis yielded between about 0.8 and 8.9 billion PBMCs per donor. The research as a whole found: Sampling was restricted to blood, and TCR repertoires in tissue are likely to differ from TCR repertoires in blood. Based on pairwise subsampling, the degree of clonotype sharing among donors was expected to be affected by sequencing depth. Because the study included a small number of donors, the genetic and exposure-history diversity represented was limited.

TCR CDR3 regions were amplified from genomic DNA by multiplex PCR using the deep immunoSEQ assay. For each cell subset, the extracted genomic DNA was distributed evenly across all wells of several immunoSEQ 96-well plates, and each plate served as one replicate. For unsorted PBMC, each replicate PCR was loaded with approximately 300 ng genomic DNA, equivalent to 25,000 to 35,000 T cell genomes. Unsorted PBMC genomic DNA was sequenced across ten immunoSEQ deep assay plates. Purified libraries were measured with a Qubit 3.0 fluorometer, size-checked on a Bioanalyzer 2100, and measured again with the KAPA Library Quantification kit. Every immunoSEQ 96-well plate was sequenced on a separate single-read 150-cycle Illumina NextSeq 550 flow cell. Turning to the authors' computational methods: Because the immunoSEQ output held only junctional sequences and lacked quality scores, the filtering could not match the filtering applied to full-length reads. To assign V/J genes and CDR3, sequences were annotated against IMGT germline references using PyIR, a Python wrapper for IgBLAST v1.9. Reads with weak V/J assignments (E-value above 1e-6), missing CDR3, stop codons, out-of-frame junctions, or ambiguous translated residues were removed. V3J clonotypes were defined by identical inferred V gene, J gene, and CDR3 amino acid sequence. Percentage overlap between repertoires was computed as shared unique clonotypes divided by the size of the smaller repertoire. Richness of each repertoire was evaluated using RTK rarefaction, the Chao1 estimator, and Recon v2.1 estimates of unobserved clonotypes. TCRdb took this table from immuneACCESS and kept in-frame rearrangements with V and J called. Such tables lack part of the clones; where checked against another copy, unresolved V genes explain under half of the gap, and the rest is unexplained. V and J calls plus clone size are reproduced from that table; the DNA served to infer D and trimming. For this sample there are roughly 480,000 clones; 70% to 80% appear just once. The top ten clonotypes cover 12% of the sample.

V is trimmed back by 6 bases and J by 0 bases, and the junction contains 6 bases that no gene match accounts for. CDR1 LNHDA and CDR2 SQIVND are derived from the germline V gene (reference sequence). The CDR3 contains 15 residues, cysteine and phenylalanine counted. Only the CDR3 portion is preserved as DNA: 45 bases, with reading frame beginning at the first base. Sequenced material: PBMCs. The V gene is TRBV19 and the J gene is TRBJ1-2, with TRBD1 matching 8 junction bases. This clonotype was obtained from a woman aged 40 to 50 in good health. Some clones in this sample may be carry-over from other donors' samples. In nucleotides, the sequence is TGTGCCAGTAGAGGGACAGGAGGATCTAACTATGGCTACACCTTC. Its protein product is CASRGTGGSNYGYTF.